This T cell receptor beta chain is from a study of early T cells in non-severe SARS-CoV-2 infection. TCRdb passed the 5' RACE reads through MiXCR, listing each CDR3 protein once. Here the sample spans about 99,000 distinct CDR3 sequences, 15% to 20% being singletons. The sample holds a few counts of this clonotype. V lost 0 bases to trimming and J lost 8 bases, with 14 bases between them. CDR3 length equals 15 residues. Germline V lookup: CDR1 WNHNN, CDR2 SYGVQD (reference sequence). This sequence joins TRBV10-1 and TRBJ2-1; D possibly corresponds to TRBD2 (6 bases). Material for sequencing was whole blood. The TCR sequence derives from an adult who was a healthcare worker with PCR-confirmed SARS-CoV-2 infection or an uninfected control (not recorded which). CDR3 sequence: CASSESIAGYDEQFF. DNA of the CDR3: TGCGCCAGCAGTGAGTCGATTGCGGGATATGATGAGCAGTTCTTC.